This T cell receptor beta chain was observed in a study of CD8 T cells in ankylosing spondylitis. Whole-study findings and limits: Past studies reported some motif variants in reactive arthritis synovial fluid and blood.

Unmatched junction bases numbered 9, after V lost 5 bases and J lost 13 bases. The CDR3 is made up of 12 amino acids. Molecular-barcoded quantitative 5'-RACE produced these TCR beta libraries. TCRdb analysed the 5' RACE reads with MiXCR anew, one entry per CDR3 protein. The data show around 150,000 distinct CDR3 sequences, approximately 7.4% seen once. This clonotype was detected many times. Its antigen is not identified. V gene TRBV12-3 or TRBV12-4 combines with J gene TRBJ1-1; the match to TRBD1 covers 8 bases. Sequences were obtained from blood, either unsorted or a sorted T cell fraction (not recorded which). The TCR was taken from a female donor with ankylosing spondylitis or in good health (not recorded which). Here the CDR3 reads CASSRTGTGGFF. The CDR3 DNA is TGTGCCAGCAGTCGGACAGGGACCGGGGGTTTCTTT.